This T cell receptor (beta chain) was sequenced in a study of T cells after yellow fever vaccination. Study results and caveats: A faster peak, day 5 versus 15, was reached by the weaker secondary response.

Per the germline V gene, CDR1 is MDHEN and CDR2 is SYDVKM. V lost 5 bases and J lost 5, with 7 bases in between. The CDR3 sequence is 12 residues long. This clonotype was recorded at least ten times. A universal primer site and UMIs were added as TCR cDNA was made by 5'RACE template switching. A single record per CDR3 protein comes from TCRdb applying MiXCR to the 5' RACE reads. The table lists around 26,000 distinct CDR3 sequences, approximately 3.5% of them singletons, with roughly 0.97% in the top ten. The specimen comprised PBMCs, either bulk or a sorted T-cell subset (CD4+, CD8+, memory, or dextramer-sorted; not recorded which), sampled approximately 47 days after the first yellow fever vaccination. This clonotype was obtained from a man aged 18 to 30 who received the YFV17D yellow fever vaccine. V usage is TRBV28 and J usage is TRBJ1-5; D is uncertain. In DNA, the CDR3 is TGTGCCAGCAGTCCCCCCCATCAGCCCCAGCATTTT. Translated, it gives CASSPPHQPQHF.